Below are 24 T cell receptor beta chains sequenced from a single sample in a study of vaccination and CD4 T cells after COVID-19. The treatment denotes: approximately 9-day PBMC culture with coronavirus spike peptide pools or control peptides (ViraFEST assay). Oncomine TCR Beta short-read sequencing was applied to DNA from cultured CD4+ T cells. TCRdb reprocessed the PCR reads via MiXCR and lists one record per CDR3 protein. The repertoire holds just under 20,000 distinct CDR3 sequences, with about 40% as singletons. These TCRs' antigens remain unknown. Sequencing was performed on CD4+ T cells from blood, cultured in vitro, taken before SARS-CoV-2 vaccination. Every receptor here comes from a human donor who had recovered from COVID-19.

The rearrangement joins TRBV7-3 to TRBJ2-2, with D possibly being TRBD2 (5 bases). The V gene lost 9 bases and the J gene lost 0 bases, with 14 bases spanning the gap. Germline V lookup: CDR1 SGHTA, CDR2 FQGTGA. The CDR3 loop spans 15 amino acids. In DNA form, the CDR3 reads TGTGCCAGTGGTCCAGCGGCCACGAACACCGGGGAGCTGTTTTTT. Encoded protein: CASGPAATNTGELFF.

The chain joins TRBV19 to TRBJ1-5, with unresolved D. Germline CDR1 LNHDA, CDR2 SQIVND (reference sequence). The CDR3 runs to 12 residues. Trimming took 8 bases from V and 3 from J, leaving 8 bases between them. Written as DNA, the CDR3 is TGTGCCAGTTGTCTCTTCAATCAGCCCCAGCATTTT. Translated: CASCLFNQPQHF.

Turning to this clonotype: A much larger clone differs by one base, so this may be a read error. The CDR3 bases are TGCAGTGCTAGAGACAGGGGGTCGAACTATGGCTACACCTTC. It is translated as CSARDRGSNYGYTF. The chain recombines TRBV20-1 with TRBJ1-2, with 7 positions matching TRBD1. Germline V gene sequence: CDR1 DFQATT, CDR2 SNEGSKA (reference sequence). This CDR3 is built from 14 residues. Unmatched junction bases numbered 3, after V lost 0 bases and J lost 2 bases.

Written as DNA, the CDR3 is TGTGCCAGCAGTGCGACCGGGACAGCGAACACTGAAGCTTTCTTT. Its protein is CASSATGTANTEAFF. J is TRBJ1-1 and V is TRBV6-1; 7 bases align to TRBD1. Germline V gene sequence: CDR1 MNHNS, CDR2 SASEGT. The CDR3 contains 15 residues. The V segment lost 4 bases and the J segment 1 base; nucleotides outside the gene matches: 6.

V gene TRBV5-5 combines with J gene TRBJ2-3, with D possibly called TRBD1 or TRBD2 (5 bases each). CDR3 length: 15 amino acids. Trimming removed 4 bases at V and 0 bases at J, with 12 bases between. Per germline, CDR1 SGHKS and CDR2 YYEKEE (reference sequence). CDR3 region: CASSRGDPSTDTQYF. DNA for the CDR3: TGTGCCAGCAGCCGAGGGGATCCCAGCACAGATACGCAGTATTTT.

The chain recombines TRBV20-1 with TRBJ2-7; 9 bases agree with TRBD1. After removal of 2 bases from V and 0 bases from J, the junction contained 2 bases not matched to a gene. CDR1 and CDR2 (germline): DFQATT, SNEGSKA (reference sequence). The CDR3 totals 14 residues. The DNA of the CDR3 is TGCAGTGCTAGACCGGGACAGGGCTCCTACGAGCAGTACTTC. Translated: CSARPGQGSYEQYF.

The V call is TRBV29-1, the J call TRBJ1-1; D call uncertain. Germline CDR1 reads SQVTM; CDR2 reads ANQGSEA. V was shortened by 2 bases and J by 8 bases, with 12 bases between the two germline ends. The CDR3 totals 12 residues. In DNA, the CDR3 is TGCAGCGTTGAAACAGCGAAGCCAGAAGCTTTCTTT. Residues: CSVETAKPEAFF.

In its sample, this clonotype was seen once. V is TRBV5-6 and J is TRBJ1-1, with no clear D. Germline values: CDR1 SGHDT, CDR2 YYEEEE. Deletions cut 2 bases from V and 2 bases from J, with 1 base between. This CDR3 region has 11 residues. DNA for the CDR3: TGTGCCAGCAGCTTCAACACTGAAGCTTTCTTT. This translates into CASSFNTEAFF.

The chain couples TRBV27 to TRBJ1-1, with D possibly matching TRBD1 (5 bases). Germline V lookup: CDR1 MNHEY, CDR2 SMNVEV (reference sequence). The V gene lost 2 bases and the J gene lost 6 bases, with 13 bases spanning the gap. The CDR3 covers 14 residues. CDR3 amino acids: CASSLMVRGAEAFF. In nucleotides, the CDR3 is TGTGCCAGCAGTTTAATGGTGCGGGGGGCTGAAGCTTTCTTT.

The chain is built from TRBV7-2 and TRBJ1-1; maybe TRBD1 (6 bases). The germline V gene has CDR1 SGHTA and CDR2 FQGNSA. The CDR3 totals 14 residues. With 3 bases removed from V and 5 bases from J, the gap between germline ends came to 13 bases. The CDR3 region is CASSFSRGGTEAFF. The CDR3 DNA sequence: TGTGCCAGCAGCTTCAGCAGGGGAGGAACTGAAGCTTTCTTT.

The chain joins TRBV27 to TRBJ1-1; D gene uncertain. V was clipped by 2 bases and J by 1 base, with 17 bases between them. CDR3 length: 17 amino acids. Germline V CDR1 and CDR2: MNHEY, SMNVEV (reference sequence). As DNA, the CDR3 is TGTGCCAGCAGTTTAATCGGGTCCCAAGTAACGAACACTGAAGCTTTCTTT. Protein product: CASSLIGSQVTNTEAFF.

In its sample, this clonotype was seen a few times. The V gene is TRBV20-1, the J gene TRBJ2-5, with D unresolved. CDR1 is DFQATT and CDR2 is SNEGSKA in the germline V gene (reference sequence). This CDR3 has 13 residues. V was cut by 5 bases and J by 3 bases, with 13 bases left in between. CDR3 bases: TGCAGTGCTCGTGACTGGCAAGAAGAGACCCAGTACTTC. Translating gives CSARDWQEETQYF.

The chain carries TRBV20-1 and TRBJ2-3, with a possible D match to TRBD2 (6 bases). V lost 5 bases, J lost 2 bases, and 20 bases lay in between. The length of the CDR3 is 16 residues. Germline-derived CDR1 and CDR2 are DFQATT and SNEGSKA (reference sequence). CDR3 residues: CSAPASSGVSTDTQYF. The CDR3 region has the DNA TGCAGTGCTCCCGCCTCATCGGGAGTATCCACAGATACGCAGTATTTT.

This clonotype occurred a few times. The chain employs TRBV5-1 and TRBJ2-3; 10 bases line up with TRBD1. J was trimmed by 6 bases and V by 4 bases; bases with no gene match: 5. CDR1 is SGHRS, CDR2 YFSETQ, per germline. The CDR3 consists of 14 residues. The CDR3 nucleotides are TGCGCCAGCAGCCTTGCGGACAGGGGGGATACGCAGTATTTT. Translating it yields CASSLADRGDTQYF.

This clonotype showed up just a few times. This sequence joins TRBV7-9 and TRBJ2-7; 10 bases fit TRBD1. J gave up 8 bases and V 5 bases, and 3 bases lay outside the gene matches. Germline V gene lookup returns CDR1 SEHNR and CDR2 FQNEAQ (reference sequence). This CDR3 is built from 12 residues. CDR3 coding DNA: TGTGCCAGCAGCATGGACAGGGGGAAGCAGTACTTC. It yields the protein CASSMDRGKQYF.

This chain links TRBV20-1 with TRBJ2-5, with 7 bases aligning to TRBD2. The CDR3 is made up of 12 amino acids. Germline V gives CDR1 DFQATT, CDR2 SNEGSKA (reference sequence). With 5 bases clipped from V and 3 bases from J, the junction kept 3 bases outside the gene matches. The DNA for the CDR3 is TGCAGTGCTGGACTAGTTGAAGAGACCCAGTACTTC. Protein: CSAGLVEETQYF.

This clonotype was counted between two and nine times. The genes are TRBV15 and TRBJ2-5, with TRBD1 identical over 7 bases. Unmatched junction bases numbered 4, after V lost 1 base and J lost 2 bases. Per germline, CDR1 LNHNV and CDR2 YYDKDF (reference sequence). This CDR3 is built from 15 residues. CDR3: CATSRGTGAQETQYF. Here the CDR3 DNA reads TGTGCCACCAGCAGAGGCACAGGGGCACAAGAGACCCAGTACTTC.

The sample holds a few counts of this clonotype. The rearrangement uses TRBV6-2 or TRBV6-3 and TRBJ1-5; D unclear. The CDR3 consists of 14 residues. From germline, CDR1 is MNHEY and CDR2 SVGEGT. V was trimmed by 2 bases and J by 7 bases, leaving 12 bases between them. The CDR3 loop is CASSYGGAGQPQHF. The CDR3 DNA reads as TGTGCCAGCAGTTACGGCGGCGCGGGGCAGCCCCAGCATTTT.

Only a few counts were recorded for this clonotype. V and J are TRBV6-5 and TRBJ1-1; 8 bases fit TRBD1. J was trimmed by 7 bases and V by 0 bases; bases with no gene match: 10. CDR1 and CDR2 (germline): MNHEY, SVGAGI. The CDR3 is 16 residues long. In DNA form, the CDR3 reads TGTGCCAGCAGTTACTCCAGACAGGGGCGGTATGATGAAGCTTTCTTT. Encoded protein: CASSYSRQGRYDEAFF.

This sequence joins TRBV7-2 and TRBJ2-7; no reliable D call. CDR1 and CDR2 from the germline V gene are SGHTA and FQGNSA. The length of the CDR3 is 15 residues. The V and J ends lost 1 base and 2 bases respectively, with 12 bases between them. The CDR3 DNA sequence: TGTGCCAGCAGCTTAGAACTCCCCCGAACCTACGAGCAGTACTTC. Protein product: CASSLELPRTYEQYF.

This clonotype was seen more than once but under ten times. V and J are TRBV7-9 and TRBJ1-4, with D hard to call. The CDR3 contains 12 residues. Germline V CDR1 and CDR2: SEHNR, FQNEAQ (reference sequence). Trimming removed 5 bases at V and 10 bases at J, with 11 bases between. This CDR3 reads CASSVSQGKLFF. The CDR3 coding sequence is TGTGCCAGCAGCGTGTCCCAAGGAAAACTGTTTTTT.

This sequence joins TRBV2 and TRBJ1-1, with no clear D. V was clipped by 3 bases and J by 0 bases, with 8 bases between them. The length of the CDR3 is 14 residues. Germline values: CDR1 SNHLY, CDR2 FYNNEI. The CDR3 nucleotides are TGTGCCAGCAGTGATCTGATCTTGAACACTGAAGCTTTCTTT. As protein: CASSDLILNTEAFF.

This chain connects TRBV20-1 to TRBJ1-2; possibly TRBD1 for D (6 bases). Germline CDR1 and CDR2: DFQATT and SNEGSKA (reference sequence). V lost 2 bases and J lost 0, with 13 bases in between. The CDR3 spans 15 residues. The CDR3 spells CSARPTGGTNYGYTF. DNA for the CDR3: TGCAGTGCTAGACCGACAGGAGGGACTAACTATGGCTACACCTTC.

This clonotype occurred a few times. V is TRBV2 and J is TRBJ1-1; TRBD1 aligns across 9 bases. Per the germline V gene, CDR1 is SNHLY and CDR2 is FYNNEI. V gave up 5 bases and J gave up 5 bases; unmatched junction bases: 6. The length of the CDR3 is 14 residues. The CDR3 loop is CASSITGTGTEAFF. CDR3 DNA: TGTGCCAGCAGTATCACCGGGACAGGGACTGAAGCTTTCTTT.